This entry describes one TCR beta chain. The data were taken from a study of shared clonotypes between healthy human individuals. Assay used: immunoSEQ multiplex PCR; TCRdb lists only in-frame clones, some missing. The repertoire has 2,500,000 or so clones, over 85% of them found once; the top ten carry 0.13% to 0.15%. V lost 0 bases, J lost 5 bases, and 8 bases lay in between. The CDR3 contains 14 residues. Germline V gene lookup returns CDR1 LGHNA and CDR2 YSLEER. The chain carries TRBV4-3 and TRBJ1-5; unclear D gene. The material sequenced was naive CD4+ T cells sorted from blood. Subset defined: CD45RA+ positively selected. The source of this sequence is a man between 18 and 35 years old in good health. The CDR3 nucleotides are TGCGCCAGCAGCCAAGATTGGAGCGATCAGCCCCAGCATTTT. Translated: CASSQDWSDQPQHF.